The present TCR beta chain was sequenced within a study of blood T cell repertoires in COVID-19 (dated by TCRdb to the early 2020s). Background for the entire study: ImmuneRACE Cohort 3 recovered participants were defined by two consecutive negative NP/OP PCR tests, healthcare professional clearance, or symptom resolution. Samples from collaborators originated in the United States, Italy and Spain and spanned both the acute and convalescent phases of COVID-19. The material from the prospective study consisted of cDNA or gDNA derived from T cells, B-cell-depleted T cells, or PBMCs. The dataset comprised deeply sampled blood TCRbeta repertoires from subjects exposed to, actively infected with, or recovered from COVID-19. A freely available public database, intended as a resource for researchers studying the immune response to SARS-CoV-2, is where the repertoires were released. The samples were drawn from the first 160 participants of the ongoing ImmuneRACE study and from 950 to 1,500 subjects provided by 6 global collaborators. Nearly every sample came with metadata listing a de-identified subject ID, COVID-19 status, age in years and sex. Where HLA class I and class II types were available, the types were taken from metadata supplied by the sample provider, not from assay-based typing. The study at large found these results: Clinical and demographic metadata were provided uncurated, with the amount varying by source and participant.

As concerns this clone: The antigen it recognizes is unknown. The input lacks base qualities; no much larger clone sits a single base away.

After removal of 3 bases from V and 3 bases from J, the junction retains 9 bases not matched to a gene. The germline V gene specifies LGHNA as CDR1 and YNFKEQ as CDR2. The CDR3 holds 16 amino acids from the cysteine to the phenylalanine. The DNA shown is the 48-base CDR3, in frame from base 1. The immunoSEQ Assay, a bias-controlled multiplex PCR, was used to amplify TCRbeta CDR3 regions from genomic DNA. From the authors' description of their analysis: Within the assay, amplification of reference gene primers was used to estimate how many nucleated cells each sample contained. To quantify the absolute abundance of each unique TCRbeta CDR3 rearrangement, sequence reads were collapsed and filtered. For each sample, productive Simpson clonality was calculated as the square root of Simpson's diversity index across productive rearrangements. What TCRdb holds here is the immuneACCESS table cut down to in-frame rearrangements. Part of the clones is not present; checked against another copy, under half of the missing clones reflect an unresolved V gene, and the others are unexplained. The V and J calls and the clone size are those of that table, but D and trimming were determined from the DNA. The sample table holds over 110,000 clones, of which 84% were seen once. The ten most abundant clones make up 3.5% to 5% of the sample.

Participants in the prospective study were aged roughly 18 to 89 years, lived in 20 to 25 United States geographic areas, and enrolled through a virtual design. To assign participants to cohorts, the prospective study relied on clinical history that participants themselves reported in a screening survey and a study questionnaire. In the prospective study, mobile phlebotomists collected whole blood, serum and a nasopharyngeal or oropharyngeal swab from each participant. Over a roughly two-month period, participants in the prospective study had the option of providing additional blood draws and questionnaires. Before DNA extraction, blood samples from the prospective study were shipped at room temperature or frozen.

The sequence is built from TRBV4-2 and TRBJ2-7, and TRBD1 matches 9 of the central bases. Sequencing input: PBMCs or T cells enriched from blood (not recorded which). The TCR comes from a man aged 50 to 59 in a cohort exposed to, infected with or recovered from COVID-19 (not recorded which). This receptor carries the CDR3 CASSHESGTGFYEQYF. The DNA sequence is given as TGTGCCAGCAGCCACGAAAGCGGGACAGGGTTCTACGAGCAGTACTTC.